A few counts support the clone carrying this T cell receptor beta chain. The data derive from a study of human T cells and chemical hapten exposure. V was pared by 6 bases and J by 1 base, with 8 bases between. Germline CDR1 DFQATT, CDR2 SNEGSKA (reference sequence). The CDR3 has 12 amino acids. Described time point: patch test 1, 2 weeks after DPC sensitization. Stated treatment: therapeutic diphenylcyclopropenone sensitization with weekly scalp DPC. Individual cDNA molecules in this library carried unique molecular identifiers. TCRdb processed the RACE reads anew with MiXCR; each CDR3 protein has one entry. This repertoire shows under 150,000 distinct CDR3 sequences, 12% found once; its top ten account for around 1.4%.

This chain connects TRBV20-1 to TRBJ2-3; D gene ambiguous. The sequences come from whole blood, collected in connection with sensitization to the hapten diphenylcyclopropenone (DPC). The sequence came from a woman between 45 and 60 years old with alopecia areata. Some clones in this sample may be carry-over from other donors' samples. CDR3 region: CSAWGGTDTQYF. CDR3 coding DNA: TGCAGTGCGTGGGGTGGCACAGATACGCAGTATTTT.